The 21 T cell receptor beta chains below were found in one sample sequenced in a study of vaccination and CD4 T cells after COVID-19. Antigen specificity for these receptors is unknown. The Oncomine TCR Beta short-read assay sequenced DNA from cultured CD4+ T cells. TCRdb redid the calling of the PCR reads with MiXCR, one entry per CDR3 protein. The sample has thousands of distinct CDR3 sequences; around 50% are singletons. Described treatment: roughly 11-day PBMC culture with coronavirus spike peptide pools or control peptides (ViraFEST assay). The sequencing sample was made of CD4+ T cells from blood, cultured in vitro. The receptor source for this set is a human donor who had recovered from COVID-19.

A note on this clonotype: Being one base from a much bigger clone, this may be a read error. The V call is TRBV27, the J call TRBJ1-2, with a tentative D call TRBD1 (6 bases). The CDR3 runs to 13 residues. Germline V gene data show CDR1 as MNHEY and CDR2 as SMNVEV (reference sequence). The V gene lost 4 bases and the J gene lost 9 bases, with 15 bases spanning the gap. CDR3 nucleotides: TGTGCCAGCAGTTCCAACAGGGTGGGTAGCTACACCTTC. Its translation is CASSSNRVGSYTF.

The chain carries TRBV6-2 or TRBV6-3 and TRBJ1-2; D might be TRBD1 (5 bases). CDR3 size: 13 residues. Germline values: CDR1 MNHEY, CDR2 SVGEGT. V shed 0 bases and J shed 6 bases, with 8 bases lying between them. CDR3 nucleotide sequence: TGTGCCAGCAGTTACTCGACAGAGGATGGCTACACCTTC. Protein: CASSYSTEDGYTF.

With respect to this clonotype: One end of the junction is discordant with germline, which a read error may explain. This chain uses TRBV7-7 with TRBJ2-5; weak D call: TRBD1 (5 bases). CDR3 size: 15 residues. Germline V CDR1 and CDR2: SSHAT, FNYEAQ (reference sequence). The CDR3 nucleotides read TGTGCTAGCAGCTTACGGGCAGTTAGGGGAGAGACCCAGTACTTC. This encodes CASSLRAVRGETQYF.

J is TRBJ2-7 and V is TRBV28; D might be TRBD1 or TRBD2, each matching 6 bases. The CDR3 extends over 15 amino acids. Trimming stripped 6 bases from V and 6 bases from J, with 21 bases between. Germline CDR1 is MDHEN and CDR2 is SYDVKM. CDR3 bases: TGTGCCAGCAGCCCACAGGGAGGCGGTCGGGGCGAGCAGTACTTC. This gives the protein CASSPQGGGRGEQYF.

The sample holds a few counts of this clonotype. This rearrangement joins TRBV7-9 to TRBJ2-1; D unresolved. CDR1 SEHNR and CDR2 FQNEAQ come from the germline V gene (reference sequence). CDR3 length: 13 amino acids. The germline V and J ends were trimmed by 0 bases and 5 bases, with 5 bases remaining between them. CDR3 sequence: CASSLAANNEQFF. The CDR3 region has the DNA TGTGCCAGCAGCTTAGCAGCGAACAATGAGCAGTTCTTC.

The chain has TRBV6-2 or TRBV6-3 and TRBJ1-2; D is uncertain. CDR1 is MNHEY and CDR2 is SVGEGT in the germline V gene. V was trimmed by 6 bases and J by 8 bases, leaving 13 bases between them. The length of the CDR3 is 12 residues. The CDR3 DNA is TGTGCCAGCAGCCCTGGGAGCTCGGGCTACACCTTC. It specifies CASSPGSSGYTF.

Details on this clonotype: An end of the junction does not agree with germline; a read error may underlie this. V is TRBV11-3 and J is TRBJ2-7; D uncertain. The germline CDR1 and CDR2 sequences are SGHNT and YENEEA. The CDR3 has 14 amino acids. The CDR3: CASSQDPLNYEQYF. CDR3 nucleotide sequence: TGCGCCAGCAGCCAAGATCCACTGAACTACGAGCAGTACTTC.

This clonotype was counted between two and nine times. This chain's CDR3 is CSAGDSSGGSSDTQYF. The CDR3 bases are TGCAGTGCTGGCGATTCTAGCGGGGGTTCTTCAGATACGCAGTATTTT. This chain joins TRBV20-1 and TRBJ2-3, with 10 bases matching TRBD2. The V gene's germline CDR1 is DFQATT and CDR2 SNEGSKA (reference sequence). The ends lost 5 bases at V and 4 bases at J; junction bases unmatched: 12. This CDR3 is built from 16 residues.

The sample holds a few counts of this clonotype. The rearrangement uses TRBV27 and TRBJ2-2; TRBD2 aligns across 10 bases. V gave up 6 bases and J gave up 4 bases; unmatched junction bases: 8. The CDR3 length is 16 residues. Per the germline V gene, CDR1 is MNHEY and CDR2 is SMNVEV (reference sequence). CDR3 DNA sequence: TGTGCCAGCAGCCCCCTAGCGGGAGAAGGCACCGGGGAGCTGTTTTTT. Translated, it gives CASSPLAGEGTGELFF.

The chain recombines TRBV20-1 with TRBJ2-3, with D unresolved. Trimming removed 5 bases from V and 2 bases from J, with 17 bases in between. Germline assignment: CDR1 DFQATT and CDR2 SNEGSKA (reference sequence). The CDR3 is 15 amino acids. CDR3 amino acids: CSAQGSETLTDTQYF. CDR3 DNA sequence: TGCAGTGCTCAAGGGTCGGAGACCCTCACAGATACGCAGTATTTT.

The chain links TRBV20-1 to TRBJ2-7, with D perhaps given as TRBD1 or TRBD2 (5 bases each). The CDR3 is 12 residues long. The V gene's germline CDR1 is DFQATT and CDR2 SNEGSKA (reference sequence). V was trimmed by 3 bases and J by 3 bases, leaving 9 bases between them. As DNA, the CDR3 is TGCAGTGCTAGCGGGGCCTACTACGAGCAGTACTTC. This encodes CSASGAYYEQYF.

CDR3 sequence (DNA): TGCAGTGCTAGACCTTGGAATTCTGGAAACACCATATATTTT. The encoded protein is CSARPWNSGNTIYF. The V gene is TRBV20-1, the J gene TRBJ1-3, with D unclear. CDR1 DFQATT and CDR2 SNEGSKA come from the germline V gene (reference sequence). The CDR3 spans 14 residues. V was pared by 2 bases and J by 1 base, with 9 bases between.

This rearrangement joins TRBV7-3 to TRBJ1-1, with D maybe TRBD1 (6 bases). Germline V gene sequence: CDR1 SGHTA, CDR2 FQGTGA. V dropped 4 bases and J dropped 11 bases, with 14 bases sitting between them. The CDR3 contains 12 residues. The CDR3, as DNA: TGTGCCAGCAGCTCTCCCAGGGGTCCGGCTTTCTTT. Its translation: CASSSPRGPAFF.

The J gene is TRBJ2-3, the V gene TRBV15, with TRBD1 identical over 10 bases. The CDR3 is 16 residues long. Trimming removed 2 bases from V and 3 bases from J; junction bases left unmatched: 5. Germline lookup yields CDR1 LNHNV and CDR2 YYDKDF (reference sequence). The CDR3 is CATSRSTGGWTDTQYF. The CDR3 nucleotides read TGTGCCACCAGCAGATCGACAGGGGGCTGGACAGATACGCAGTATTTT.

A few counts support this clonotype. The V gene is TRBV6-2 or TRBV6-3, the J gene TRBJ1-1; D unresolved. The CDR3 is made up of 12 amino acids. The V gene lost 6 bases and the J gene lost 1 base, with 6 bases spanning the gap. Germline CDR1 reads MNHEY; CDR2 reads SVGEGT. CDR3 nucleotide sequence: TGTGCCAGCAGCAAGTGGAACACTGAAGCTTTCTTT. This translates into CASSKWNTEAFF.

The chain has TRBV6-5 and TRBJ2-5; 7 nucleotides match TRBD2. Germline V gives CDR1 MNHEY, CDR2 SVGAGI. V was pared by 2 bases and J by 5 bases, with 8 bases of the junction left unmatched. The CDR3 has 15 amino acids. The CDR3 coding sequence is TGTGCCAGCAGTTACCGGCGGGAGATTGGGGAGACCCAGTACTTC. It translates to CASSYRREIGETQYF.

The V gene is TRBV7-9, the J gene TRBJ1-4; no reliable D call. CDR3 length: 14 amino acids. The ends were cut back, 2 bases at V and 5 bases at J, with 9 bases in the middle. CDR1 is SEHNR, CDR2 FQNEAQ, per germline (reference sequence). For the CDR3, the DNA is TGTGCCAGCAGCTTAAAACAGCTAAATGAAAAACTGTTTTTT. It translates to CASSLKQLNEKLFF. Filled out from reference TRBV7-9 and TRBJ1-4, the complete variable domain reads DTGVSQNPRHKITKRGQNVTFRCDPISEHNRLYWYRQTLGQGPEFLTYFQNEAQLEKSRLLSDRFSAERPKGSFSTLEIQRTEQGDSAMYLCASSLKQLNEKLFFGSGTQLSVL.

In its sample, this clonotype was seen a few times. This chain links TRBV15 with TRBJ1-4; D not certain. Germline V gene sequence: CDR1 LNHNV, CDR2 YYDKDF (reference sequence). This CDR3 region has 15 residues. Trimming took 3 bases from V and 0 from J, leaving 8 bases between them. The CDR3 coding sequence is TGTGCCACCAGCAGGGAACGGGCAACTAATGAAAAACTGTTTTTT. Its protein is CATSRERATNEKLFF.

The chain uses TRBV5-4 and TRBJ2-3; 7 positions agree with TRBD1. V was clipped by 4 bases and J by 5 bases; unmatched bases: 1. The CDR3 is 12 residues long. Germline-derived CDR1 and CDR2 are SGHNT and YYREEE (reference sequence). In DNA, the CDR3 is TGTGCCAGCAGCGCAGGGGGAGATACGCAGTATTTT. Encoded protein: CASSAGGDTQYF. The variable domain in full, with the rest retrieved from reference TRBV5-4 and TRBJ2-3, is ETGVTQSPTHLIKTRGQQVTLRCSSQSGHNTVSWYQQALGQGPQFIFQYYREEENGRGNFPPRFSGLQFPNYSSELNVNALELDDSALYLCASSAGGDTQYFGPGTRLTVL.

The sample holds a few counts of this clonotype. This rearrangement joins TRBV6-2 or TRBV6-3 to TRBJ1-1, with 7 bases identical to TRBD1. This CDR3 is 16 amino acids long. Germline CDR1 MNHEY, CDR2 SVGEGT. Losses at the gene ends were 4 bases for V and 1 base for J; bases not matched to a gene: 9. The CDR3 spells CASSFLPGQSNTEAFF. The CDR3 DNA reads TGTGCCAGCAGTTTCCTACCGGGACAGTCGAACACTGAAGCTTTCTTT.

The V and J genes are TRBV6-1 and TRBJ2-5, with D tentatively TRBD2 (6 bases). The V end was cut by 6 bases, the J end by 1 base, with 15 bases between. This CDR3 has 15 amino acids. In germline, CDR1 is MNHNS, CDR2 SASEGT. The CDR3 DNA sequence: TGTGCCAGCAGAATGACCGGGGGTAGCCAAGAGACCCAGTACTTC. Its translation is CASRMTGGSQETQYF.